The 22 T cell receptor beta chains in this list originate from one sample, sequenced in a study of tumor and adjacent non-tumor tissue in lung cancer (dated by TCRdb to the late 2010s). RNA was isolated from bulk unsorted tissue, and RNA quality was assessed with a NanoDrop ND-1000 and an Agilent 2100. Distant non-tumor tissue taken more than 3 cm from the tumor edge was used as the normal lung sample. To prepare the library, multiplex PCR was applied. Sequencing used an Illumina HiSeq 2500. TCRbeta libraries were constructed through three rounds of nested PCR with primers (Table S4) according to protocols modified from ARM-PCR. Using fastp trimming at Q25 and MiXCR clonotype assembly, TCRdb reanalyzed the public sequencing data and kept in-frame beta chains. Rows with a matching CDR3 protein are joined into one entry that keeps the most common DNA and genes. The sample data list approximately 82,000 distinct CDR3 sequences, and less than 85% of these were observed just once. The ten most abundant clones make up roughly 37% of the sample.

The sample comprised distant non-tumor lung tissue. Receptors were obtained from a man between 65 and 80 years old with non-small cell lung cancer.

Details on this clonotype: The junction shows a germline mismatch at one end, possibly a read error. The DNA for the CDR3 is TGCGCCAGCAGTCATACAGGGCCCCTTCAGTCACCCATCCACTTT. Its translation is CASSHTGPLQSPIHF. The chain employs TRBV4-1 and TRBJ1-6; D may be TRBD1 (6 bases). The CDR3 is made up of 15 amino acids. The germline V gene encodes CDR1 MGHRA and CDR2 YSYEKL.

Details on this clonotype: A much bigger clone sits one base away, suggesting this may be a read error. V usage is TRBV20-1 and J usage is TRBJ2-1; D not certain. Germline V lookup: CDR1 DFQATT, CDR2 SNEGSKA (reference sequence). The ends were cut back, 6 bases at V and 9 bases at J, with 12 bases in the middle. The CDR3 totals 11 residues. The CDR3 is CSARCHSEQFF. Written as DNA, the CDR3 is TGCAGTGCAAGATGTCATAGTGAGCAGTTCTTC.

V gene TRBV11-2 combines with J gene TRBJ2-7; D not resolved. Germline V lookup: CDR1 SGHAT, CDR2 FQNNGV. The CDR3 has 12 residues. Deletions cut 5 bases from V and 7 bases from J, with 12 bases between. In nucleotides, the CDR3 is TGTGCCAGCAGCCCGGGTACGATAGAGCAGTACTTC. Translated, it gives CASSPGTIEQYF. Full variable domain (remainder filled in from reference TRBV11-2 and TRBJ2-7): EAGVAQSPRYKIIEKRQSVAFWCNPISGHATLYWYQQILGQGPKLLIQFQNNGVVDDSQLPKDRFSAERLKGVDSTLKIQPAKLEDSAVYLCASSPGTIEQYFGPGTRLTVT.

As regards this clonotype: At one end, the junction sequence differs from germline, possibly due to a read error. This chain uses TRBV11-3 with TRBJ1-2, with D unresolved. CDR3 length: 15 residues. Germline CDR1 reads SGHNT; CDR2 reads YENEEA. The CDR3 is CARSLERGRTYVYTF. The DNA for the CDR3 is TGTGCCAGAAGTTTAGAACGCGGACGGACCTATGTCTACACCTTC.

Of note for this clonotype: An end of the junction differs from the germline gene, which may be a read error. This chain joins TRBV29-1 and TRBJ2-2; D is perhaps TRBD1 or TRBD2 (6 bases each). This CDR3 has 14 residues. Germline lookup yields CDR1 SQVTM and CDR2 ANQGSEA. CDR3 bases: TGCGGCGTTGGGGGGCCTGTGAACACCGGGGAGCTGTTTTTT. Translating it yields CGVGGPVNTGELFF.

In regard to this clonotype: The conserved phenylalanine or tryptophan normally closing the CDR3 is absent here, so this likely arose from a read error. The DNA of the CDR3 is TGTGCCAGCAGGCGGGACTCAGCCCTGGGCGAGCAGTACTTG. This encodes CASRRDSALGEQYL. The chain employs TRBV6-5 and TRBJ2-7, with D possibly TRBD2 on 6 matching bases. The germline V and J ends were trimmed by 6 bases and 6 bases, with 18 bases remaining between them. Germline-derived CDR1 and CDR2 are MNHEY and SVGAGI. The CDR3 consists of 14 residues.

Ten or more counts support this clonotype. V usage is TRBV4-1 and J usage is TRBJ2-7; D unresolved. V was trimmed by 7 bases and J by 5 bases, leaving 12 bases between them. Per germline, CDR1 MGHRA and CDR2 YSYEKL. The CDR3 contains 12 residues. The CDR3 spells CASTPILNEQYF. Written as DNA, the CDR3 is TGCGCCAGCACCCCCATCTTAAACGAGCAGTACTTC.

Turning to this clonotype: A read error may be the cause here, since a much bigger clone is one base away. The chain links TRBV6-2 or TRBV6-3 to TRBJ2-3; 8 bases match TRBD1. This CDR3 has 17 residues. Germline loops: CDR1 MNHEY, CDR2 SVGEGT. The chain's CDR3 is CASSYRQGMPSTDTHYF. The CDR3 bases are TGTGCCAGCAGTTACCGACAGGGGATGCCGTCCACAGATACGCATTATTTT.

This rearrangement joins TRBV20-1 to TRBJ1-3, with 10 bases matching TRBD1. J lost 7 bases, V lost 8 bases, and 11 bases had no gene match. This CDR3 region has 14 residues. The germline CDR1 and CDR2 sequences are DFQATT and SNEGSKA (reference sequence). CDR3 sequence (DNA): TGCAGTACTCCTCCGACAGGGGGCGGGAACACCATATATTTT. This encodes CSTPPTGGGNTIYF.

This sequence joins TRBV5-5 and TRBJ2-7, with 9 bases that match TRBD2. The CDR3 consists of 13 residues. The germline gives CDR1 SGHKS, CDR2 YYEKEE (reference sequence). The CDR3 DNA reads as TGTGCAAGCCAAAGCGCGGGGGGGAAAGAGCAGTACTTC. It encodes CASQSAGGKEQYF. Filled out from reference TRBV5-5 and TRBJ2-7, the complete variable domain reads DAGVTQSPTHLIKTRGQQVTLRCSPISGHKSVSWYQQVLGQGPQFIFQYYEKEERGRGNFPDRFSARQFPNYSSELNVNALLLGDSALYLCASQSAGGKEQYFGPGTRLTVT.

This clonotype showed up just once. Its ends do not fully match the called genes, so a read error is possible. This chain joins TRBV4-3 and TRBJ2-7, with D perhaps matching TRBD2 (5 bases). The CDR3 totals 15 residues. Germline V gene data show CDR1 as LGHNA and CDR2 as YSLEER. This CDR3 is CASSQGRGYSGEQHF. The CDR3, as DNA: TGCGCCAGTAGCCAAGGTCGGGGATATTCAGGCGAGCAGCACTTC.

Comment on this clonotype: One end of the junction fails to match germline, which may point to a read error. The chain has TRBV11-2 and TRBJ2-7; D is possibly TRBD2 (5 bases). The germline V gene has CDR1 SGHAT and CDR2 FQNNGV. CDR3 length: 14 residues. CDR3 nucleotide sequence: TGTGCCAGCAGCTTAGGTAGCGTGACATACGAGCAATACTTC. It codes for CASSLGSVTYEQYF.

About this clonotype: The junction departs from the called germline gene at one end, perhaps through a read error. The chain joins TRBV11-1 to TRBJ2-2; maybe TRBD1 (5 bases). The germline CDR1 and CDR2 sequences are SGHAT and FQDESV (reference sequence). This CDR3 is built from 17 residues. The CDR3 sequence: CASSLGRWTQNTGELFF. DNA for the CDR3: TGTGCCAGTAGCTTAGGGCGCTGGACACAAAACACCGGGGAGCTGTTTTTT.

A remark on this clonotype: One junction end disagrees with the germline gene, perhaps due to a read error. The chain is built from TRBV7-9 and TRBJ2-3, with a possible D match to TRBD2 (5 bases). The CDR3 runs 12 residues. CDR1 is SEHNR and CDR2 is FQNEAQ in the germline V gene (reference sequence). The CDR3 DNA follows: TGTCCCAGCTCGGGGAATGCAGGTACACAGTATTTT. Translated: CPSSGNAGTQYF.

The sample holds a few counts of this clonotype. The chain uses TRBV5-8 and TRBJ2-7; TRBD1 might be the D (6 bases). The CDR3 is 15 residues long. The germline V gene has CDR1 SGHTS and CDR2 YDEGEE. Deletions cut 0 bases from V and 3 bases from J, with 13 bases between. The CDR3: CASSLASRGGYEQYF. In DNA, the CDR3 is TGTGCCAGCAGCTTGGCGTCCAGGGGTGGCTACGAGCAGTACTTC.

A few counts support this clonotype. One end of the junction is discordant with germline, which a read error may explain. The genes are TRBV7-8 and TRBJ2-7, with 8 bases matching TRBD2. In germline, CDR1 is SGHVS, CDR2 FQNEAQ. The CDR3 extends over 15 amino acids. The CDR3 coding sequence is TGTGTCAGCAGCTTAACAATAGCGGGACTATACGAGCAGTACTTC. It translates to CVSSLTIAGLYEQYF.

A remark on this clonotype: Germline is not matched at one junction end, which may reflect a read error. The CDR3: CASSVGRSNIGELCF. The CDR3 nucleotides read TGCGCCAGCAGTGTAGGGAGGTCGAACATCGGGGAGCTGTGTTTT. The chain has TRBV10-1 and TRBJ2-2; D perhaps matches TRBD2 (6 bases). The germline gives CDR1 WNHNN, CDR2 SYGVQD (reference sequence). The CDR3 covers 15 residues.

Regarding this clonotype: This may be a read error: a much more frequent sequence differs by one nucleotide. The gene calls are TRBV29-1 and TRBJ1-3; D unresolved. The germline V gene encodes CDR1 SQVTM and CDR2 ANQGSEA. This CDR3 spans 14 amino acids. V was pared by 0 bases and J by 7 bases, with 13 bases between. The chain's CDR3 is CSVEDESDLNTIYF. CDR3 DNA: TGCAGCGTTGAAGATGAGTCAGATTTGAACACCATATATTTT.

A remark on this clonotype: One end of the junction varies from germline; a read error may be responsible. The V gene is TRBV6-1, the J gene TRBJ2-1, with 11 bases identical to TRBD2. CDR1 is MNHNS and CDR2 is SASEGT in the germline V gene. The CDR3 contains 16 residues. This CDR3 is CARSALIAGGHNEQFF. CDR3 in DNA: TGTGCCAGAAGTGCATTGATAGCGGGAGGGCATAATGAGCAGTTCTTC.

Concerning this clonotype itself: The junction departs from germline at one end; a sequencing error may be responsible. The rearrangement joins TRBV4-1 to TRBJ2-4, with a weak D call TRBD1 (5 bases). This CDR3 is 13 amino acids long. CDR1 and CDR2 from the germline V gene are MGHRA and YSYEKL. In nucleotides, the CDR3 is TGCGCCAGAAGCCGAGACAGCAAAAACATTCAGTACTTC. It encodes CARSRDSKNIQYF.

Details on this clonotype: Its ends do not fully match the called genes, so a read error is possible. The chain combines TRBV11-2 with TRBJ1-1; D is unclear. The CDR3 extends over 13 amino acids. Germline loops: CDR1 SGHAT, CDR2 FQNNGV. The CDR3 reads CASCLRVAGEAFF. The CDR3 region has the DNA TGTGCCAGCTGCTTAAGGGTGGCTGGTGAAGCTTTCTTT.

Of note for this clonotype: The CDR3 end shows no conserved phenylalanine or tryptophan, and so a read error is likely. The DNA is left out, because the CDR3 cannot be placed on it with certainty; the CDR3 is given as TCRdb lists it. The rearrangement uses TRBV4-1 and TRBJ2-7; the table's D gene call, TRBD2, was not cross checked with the DNA. The CDR3 region is 15 residues in length, termini included. CDR1 and CDR2 from the germline V gene are MGHRA and YSYEKL. The CDR3 here is CVSSRGTGRASEHYL.